These 22 T cell receptor beta chains came from one sample sequenced in a study of cytomegalovirus exposure and HLA in healthy donors. Researchers ran the PCR with 60 Vbeta and 13 Jbeta primers. Clones were sequenced by immunoSEQ multiplex PCR, and TCRdb holds only the in-frame ones, with some missing. The table lists approximately 160,000 clones, 65% to 85% of them singletons. The sequenced material came from PBMCs. The receptors shown here come from a woman between 40 and 50 years old in good health and CMV-seropositive.

CDR3 DNA: TGCGCCAGCAGCCAAGACAGGGGCTACACCGGGGAGCTGTTTTTT. It yields the protein CASSQDRGYTGELFF. The V gene is TRBV4-3, the J gene TRBJ2-2; possible D gene TRBD1, 6 bases. The CDR3 loop spans 15 amino acids. Germline V CDR1 and CDR2: LGHNA, YSLEER. Deletions cut 0 bases from V and 3 bases from J, with 8 bases between.

The genes are TRBV18 and TRBJ1-3; possible D gene TRBD1, 6 bases. V dropped 6 bases and J dropped 4 bases, with 13 bases sitting between them. Germline values: CDR1 KGHSH, CDR2 LQKENI. The CDR3 totals 14 residues. The CDR3 nucleotides are TGTGCCAGCTCCCAGGACAGCTACGGAAACACCATATATTTT. Translation gives CASSQDSYGNTIYF.

The chain employs TRBV11-1 and TRBJ2-4; weak D call: TRBD1 (5 bases). From germline, CDR1 is SGHAT and CDR2 FQDESV (reference sequence). V lost 2 bases and J 0 bases, leaving 14 bases between the germline ends. This CDR3 spans 17 amino acids. The CDR3 is CASSLLDRLLAKNIQYF. CDR3 in DNA: TGTGCCAGCAGCTTACTCGACAGACTTTTAGCCAAAAACATTCAGTACTTC. The variable domain in full, completed from reference TRBV11-1 and TRBJ2-4, reads EAEVAQSPRYKITEKSQAVAFWCDPISGHATLYWYRQILGQGPELLVQFQDESVVDDSQLPKDRFSAERLKGVDSTLKIQPAELGDSAMYLCASSLLDRLLAKNIQYFGAGTRLSVL.

V usage is TRBV19 and J usage is TRBJ1-5; 8 bases are a match to TRBD1. The germline CDR1 and CDR2 sequences are LNHDA and SQIVND (reference sequence). This CDR3 is built from 17 residues. V gave up 1 base and J gave up 6 bases; unmatched junction bases: 11. The CDR3 coding sequence is TGTGCCAGTAGTATAGTGCGGACAGGGATTAGCCCTCAGCCCCAGCATTTT. Its translation is CASSIVRTGISPQPQHF.

The chain couples TRBV7-9 to TRBJ2-3; the D is unclear. Per germline, CDR1 SEHNR and CDR2 FQNEAQ (reference sequence). V lost 2 bases and J 2 bases, leaving 11 bases between the germline ends. There are 15 residues in the CDR3. In DNA form, the CDR3 reads TGTGCCAGCAGCTTATTGGGCAGTTTCACAGATACGCAGTATTTT. Protein: CASSLLGSFTDTQYF.

The chain links TRBV5-1 to TRBJ2-3, with 14 bases lining up with TRBD2. The CDR3 loop spans 15 amino acids. The germline V gene encodes CDR1 SGHRS and CDR2 YFSETQ. Germline trimming cut 4 bases from V and 6 bases from J; bases unmatched to any gene: 4. The CDR3 spells CASSPGLAGADTQYF. The CDR3 region has the DNA TGCGCCAGCAGCCCGGGACTAGCGGGAGCCGATACGCAGTATTTT.

The chain joins TRBV5-1 to TRBJ1-1; D may be TRBD1 (5 bases). V gave up 0 bases and J gave up 0 bases, with 6 bases separating them. The CDR3 extends over 14 amino acids. CDR1 SGHRS and CDR2 YFSETQ come from the germline V gene. This chain's CDR3 is CASSLVGVNTEAFF. The CDR3 DNA reads TGCGCCAGCAGCTTGGTAGGGGTGAACACTGAAGCTTTCTTT.

V usage is TRBV19 and J usage is TRBJ2-5, with D maybe TRBD1 (6 bases). Germline CDR1 and CDR2: LNHDA and SQIVND (reference sequence). Between the trimmed V and J ends, which lost 5 bases and 4 bases, there was a span of 11 bases. The CDR3 runs to 13 residues. CDR3 sequence (DNA): TGTGCCAGTAGTGACAGGTCAGGAGAGACCCAGTACTTC. Protein product: CASSDRSGETQYF.

CDR3 bases: TGTGCCAGCTCACGGACTAGCGGGACGTTCCCAGATACGCAGTATTTT. Protein sequence: CASSRTSGTFPDTQYF. The V and J genes are TRBV18 and TRBJ2-3, with 12 bases lining up with TRBD2. V shed 4 bases and J 4 bases; nucleotides not matched to a gene: 6. The CDR3 covers 16 residues. Germline CDR1 KGHSH, CDR2 LQKENI.

This clone was observed once. The chain joins TRBV30 to TRBJ1-1, with D possibly being TRBD1 (5 bases). This CDR3 spans 15 amino acids. Germline values: CDR1 GTSNPN, CDR2 SVGIG (reference sequence). The V and J ends lost 5 bases and 1 base respectively, with 17 bases between them. The CDR3 loop is CAWSREGQWNTEAFF. CDR3 DNA: TGTGCCTGGTCCAGGGAAGGGCAGTGGAACACTGAAGCTTTCTTT. Drawing the rest from reference TRBV30 and TRBJ1-1, the complete variable domain is SQTIHQWPATLVQPVGSPLSLECTVEGTSNPNLYWYRQAAGRGLQLLFYSVGIGQISSEVPQNLSASRPQDRQFILSSKKLLLSDSGFYLCAWSREGQWNTEAFFGQGTRLTVV.

The chain employs TRBV5-1 and TRBJ2-3; TRBD2 is a possible D gene (6 bases). V lost 4 bases and J 4 bases, leaving 19 bases between the germline ends. The CDR3 runs 16 residues. From germline, CDR1 is SGHRS and CDR2 YFSETQ. CDR3 sequence: CASSLQDGGWADTQYF. For the CDR3, the DNA is TGCGCCAGCAGCCTCCAAGACGGGGGATGGGCAGATACGCAGTATTTT.

V is TRBV5-4 and J is TRBJ1-5, with TRBD1 as a possible D gene (6 bases). The CDR3 has 14 amino acids. CDR1 is SGHNT and CDR2 is YYREEE in the germline V gene (reference sequence). The ends were cut back, 1 base at V and 3 bases at J, with 8 bases in the middle. The CDR3 loop is CASSLQGNNQPQHF. The CDR3 DNA sequence: TGTGCCAGCAGCTTGCAGGGGAACAATCAGCCCCAGCATTTT.

V is TRBV7-9 and J is TRBJ1-4, with D perhaps TRBD1 (6 bases). V gave up 5 bases and J gave up 3 bases, with 10 bases separating them. Germline CDR1 reads SEHNR; CDR2 reads FQNEAQ (reference sequence). The CDR3 runs to 14 residues. CDR3 in amino acids: CASSTGHPNEKLFF. CDR3 in DNA: TGTGCCAGCAGCACGGGACACCCTAATGAAAAACTGTTTTTT.

This chain uses TRBV5-4 with TRBJ2-1; 11 bases map to TRBD2. This CDR3 region has 15 residues. CDR1 is SGHNT, CDR2 YYREEE, per germline (reference sequence). With 2 bases clipped from V and 3 bases from J, the junction kept 1 base outside the gene matches. CDR3 sequence: CASSFGTSGYNEQFF. For the CDR3, the DNA is TGTGCCAGCAGCTTCGGGACTAGCGGCTACAATGAGCAGTTCTTC.

This chain links TRBV5-1 with TRBJ1-2; D gene unclear. This CDR3 has 13 residues. V was shortened by 2 bases and J by 6 bases, with 11 bases between the two germline ends. CDR1 and CDR2 (germline): SGHRS, YFSETQ. CDR3: CASSLGSQDGYTF. CDR3 in DNA: TGCGCCAGCAGCTTAGGCAGTCAGGATGGCTACACCTTC. The full variable domain, with the rest looked up from reference TRBV5-1 and TRBJ1-2, is KAGVTQTPRYLIKTRGQQVTLSCSPISGHRSVSWYQQTPGQGLQFLFEYFSETQRNKGNFPGRFSGRQFSNSRSEMNVSTLELGDSALYLCASSLGSQDGYTFGSGTRLTVV.

The chain combines TRBV7-9 with TRBJ1-6, with a weak D call TRBD1 (6 bases). This CDR3 spans 15 amino acids. Between the trimmed V and J ends, which lost 5 bases and 3 bases, there was a span of 11 bases. CDR1 and CDR2 from the germline V gene are SEHNR and FQNEAQ (reference sequence). The CDR3 sequence: CASSSRQDYNSPLHF. In nucleotides, the CDR3 is TGTGCCAGCAGCAGTCGACAGGACTATAATTCACCCCTCCACTTT.

The rearrangement links TRBV27 to TRBJ2-1, with 14 bases lining up with TRBD2. The CDR3 covers 16 residues. Germline-derived CDR1 and CDR2 are MNHEY and SMNVEV (reference sequence). Trimming took 1 base from V and 6 from J; bases not matched to a gene: 2. This chain's CDR3 is CASSLWGTSGSNEQFF. CDR3 in DNA: TGTGCCAGCAGTTTATGGGGGACTAGCGGGAGCAATGAGCAGTTCTTC.

This sequence joins TRBV13 and TRBJ2-3; D not resolved. The germline gives CDR1 PRHDT, CDR2 FYEKMQ (reference sequence). The CDR3 extends over 13 amino acids. Between the trimmed V and J ends, which lost 3 bases and 6 bases, there was a span of 10 bases. CDR3: CASSLGPSDTQYF. The CDR3 DNA follows: TGTGCCAGCAGCTTGGGCCCTTCGGATACGCAGTATTTT.

The chain is built from TRBV12-5 and TRBJ2-1; 8 positions agree with TRBD2. The V and J ends lost 3 bases and 4 bases, in that order; junction bases with no gene match: 5. This CDR3 comprises 15 residues. Germline CDR1 is LGHNT and CDR2 is FRNRAP. CDR3 DNA sequence: TGTGCTAGTGGTTTTGGTAGCGGGGATTACAATGAGCAGTTCTTC. Encoded protein: CASGFGSGDYNEQFF.

The J gene is TRBJ2-7, the V gene TRBV7-2, with D possibly being TRBD2 (6 bases). Germline CDR1 reads SGHTA; CDR2 reads FQGNSA. V lost 4 bases and J 5 bases, leaving 18 bases between the germline ends. This CDR3 has 15 residues. The CDR3 region is CASSSDGGRVNEQYF. CDR3 DNA: TGTGCCAGCAGCTCGGACGGGGGTCGCGTCAACGAGCAGTACTTC. Supplemented by reference TRBV7-2 and TRBJ2-7, the full variable domain reads GAGVSQSPSNKVTEKGKDVELRCDPISGHTALYWYRQSLGQGLEFLIYFQGNSAPDKSGLPSDRFSAERTGGSVSTLTIQRTQQEDSAVYLCASSSDGGRVNEQYFGPGTRLTVT.

The chain has TRBV30 and TRBJ2-6; 12 bases align to TRBD2. The CDR3 is made up of 16 amino acids. The V gene's germline CDR1 is GTSNPN and CDR2 SVGIG (reference sequence). The V gene end was trimmed by 4 bases and the J gene end by 3 bases; junction bases not matched to a gene: 4. The CDR3 DNA follows: TGTGCCTGGAACGGACTAGCGGGAATTGGGGCCAACGTCCTGACTTTC. Amino acids: CAWNGLAGIGANVLTF.

This clone was observed a single time. The chain has TRBV2 and TRBJ1-5, with TRBD1 matching 8 bases. The CDR3 extends over 16 amino acids. V dropped 6 bases and J dropped 1; count of bases not matched to a gene: 8. CDR1 is SNHLY, CDR2 FYNNEI, per germline. The CDR3 DNA is TGTGCCAGCAGCACCGACAGGGGAGGGAGCAATCAGCCCCAGCATTTT. Protein: CASSTDRGGSNQPQHF. The full variable domain, in which reference TRBV2 and TRBJ1-5 provide the parts outside the CDR3, is EPEVTQTPSHQVTQMGQEVILRCVPISNHLYFYWYRQILGQKVEFLVSFYNNEISEKSEIFDDQFSVERPDGSNFTLKIRSTKLEDSAMYFCASSTDRGGSNQPQHFGDGTRLSIL.